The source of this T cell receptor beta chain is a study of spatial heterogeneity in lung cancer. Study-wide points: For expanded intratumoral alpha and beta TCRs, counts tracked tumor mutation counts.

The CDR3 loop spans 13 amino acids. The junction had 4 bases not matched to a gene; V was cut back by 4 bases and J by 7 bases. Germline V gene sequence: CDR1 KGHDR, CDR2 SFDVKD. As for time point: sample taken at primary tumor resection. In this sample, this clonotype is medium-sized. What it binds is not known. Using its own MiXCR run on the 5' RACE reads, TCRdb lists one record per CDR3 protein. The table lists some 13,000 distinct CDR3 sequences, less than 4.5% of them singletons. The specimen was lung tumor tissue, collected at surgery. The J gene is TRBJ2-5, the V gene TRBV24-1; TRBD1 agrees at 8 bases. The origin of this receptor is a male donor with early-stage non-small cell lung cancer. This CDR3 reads CATSEYQGATQYF. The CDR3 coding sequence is TGTGCCACCAGTGAGTACCAGGGGGCGACCCAGTACTTC.